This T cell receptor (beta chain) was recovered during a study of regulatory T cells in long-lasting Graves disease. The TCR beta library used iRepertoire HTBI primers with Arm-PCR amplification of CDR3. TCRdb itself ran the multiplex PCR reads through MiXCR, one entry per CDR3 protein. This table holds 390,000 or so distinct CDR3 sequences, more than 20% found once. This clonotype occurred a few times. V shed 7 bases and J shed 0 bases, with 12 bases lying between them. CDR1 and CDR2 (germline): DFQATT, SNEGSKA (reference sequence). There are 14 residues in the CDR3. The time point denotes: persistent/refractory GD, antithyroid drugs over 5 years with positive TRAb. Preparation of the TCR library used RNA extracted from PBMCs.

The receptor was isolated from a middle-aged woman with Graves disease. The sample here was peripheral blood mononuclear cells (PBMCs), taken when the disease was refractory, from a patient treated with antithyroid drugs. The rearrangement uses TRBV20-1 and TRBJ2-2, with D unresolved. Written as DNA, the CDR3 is TGCAGTGGGCTTGTGGCGGCGAACACCGGGGAGCTGTTTTTT. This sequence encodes CSGLVAANTGELFF.